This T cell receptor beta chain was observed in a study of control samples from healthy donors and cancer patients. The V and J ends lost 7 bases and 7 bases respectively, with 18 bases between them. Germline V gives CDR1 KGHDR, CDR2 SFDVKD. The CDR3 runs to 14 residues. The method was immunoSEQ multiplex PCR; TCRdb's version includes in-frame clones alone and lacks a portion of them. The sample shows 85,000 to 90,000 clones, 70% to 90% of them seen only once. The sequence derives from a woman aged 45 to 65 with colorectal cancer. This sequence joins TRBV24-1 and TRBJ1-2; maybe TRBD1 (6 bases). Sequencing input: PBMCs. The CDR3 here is CATRLRQVGIGYTF. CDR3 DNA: TGTGCCACCAGACTTCGACAGGTGGGAATTGGCTACACCTTC.